Here is one T cell receptor beta chain with its context. Its specificity is unknown. This sample stems from a study of graft-versus-host responses after intestinal transplantation. Trimming cost V 2 bases and J 5 bases, with 6 bases left between them. This CDR3 is 12 amino acids long. Looked up from germline, CDR1 is SEHNR and CDR2 is FQNEAQ (reference sequence). TCRdb keeps only in-frame clones here, not all; method: immunoSEQ multiplex PCR. The repertoire holds 96,000 or so clones, with 80% to 95% as singletons. The material sequenced was unstimulated CD4+ T cells sorted from spleen or lymph node cells, taken before intestinal transplant. This chain links TRBV7-9 with TRBJ2-5; D is unclear. The TCR comes from a human donor who received an intestinal transplant. CDR3 coding DNA: TGTGCCAGCAGCTTAATACACGAGACCCAGTACTTC. Residues: CASSLIHETQYF.